This T cell receptor (beta chain) was found in a study of control samples from healthy donors and cancer patients. V lost 0 bases to trimming and J lost 1 base, with 9 bases between them. CDR1 is KGHSH and CDR2 is LQKENI in the germline V gene. The CDR3 covers 15 residues. Clones were sequenced by immunoSEQ multiplex PCR, and TCRdb holds only the in-frame ones, with some missing. In the table there are about 130,000 clones, roughly 87% of which are singletons. Sequenced material: blood. The receptor comes from a man younger than 35 in good health. The chain links TRBV18 to TRBJ1-1, with no clear D. CDR3 nucleotide sequence: TGTGCCAGCTCACCACCGATGAGCCGGAACACTGAAGCTTTCTTT. Protein sequence: CASSPPMSRNTEAFF. The entire variable domain, with the rest obtained from reference TRBV18 and TRBJ1-1, is as follows: NAGVMQNPRHLVRRRGQEARLRCSPMKGHSHVYWYRQLPEEGLKFMVYLQKENIIDESGMPKERFSAEFPKEGPSILRIQQVVRGDSAAYFCASSPPMSRNTEAFFGQGTRLTVV.